The TCR beta chain under discussion was sequenced for a study of T cells in Graves' hyperthyroidism and ophthalmopathy. Fresh peripheral blood, more than 9 ml, yielded the PBMCs. This clonotype came up many times. Amplified TCR beta CDR3 regions came from RNA transcripts. The TCR CDR3 was amplified in a first-round RT-PCR using the HTBI primer set. Using its own MiXCR run on the multiplex PCR reads, TCRdb lists one record per CDR3 protein. The sample has over 300,000 distinct CDR3 sequences; about 15% are singletons. The V and J ends lost 0 bases and 3 bases respectively, with 8 bases between them. This CDR3 spans 14 amino acids. Germline loops: CDR1 LGHDT, CDR2 YNNKEL (reference sequence).

The chain joins TRBV3-1 to TRBJ1-2; possibly TRBD1 for D (5 bases). The origin of this receptor is a woman aged 55-69 years with Graves' hyperthyroidism. Sequencing was carried out using blood. This CDR3 reads CASSQDLTDYGYTF. The DNA of the CDR3 is TGTGCCAGCAGCCAAGATTTGACAGACTATGGCTACACCTTC.